Below, one TCR beta chain is given with its context. Its antigen is not known. Other DNA variants within this sample encode the same CDR3. The sample comes from a study of T cell responses to AZD1222 COVID-19 vaccine. Germline V CDR1 and CDR2: LNHNV, YYDKDF (reference sequence). V shed 8 bases and J 2 bases; nucleotides not matched to a gene: 6. The CDR3 sequence is 14 residues long. Overall study results and limits: A mostly white British donor set with more females was recruited, and clonal diversity was possibly underestimated. Repertoire sampling happened only post peak T cell response.

TCRdb's copy holds only in-frame clones and misses some; the assay was immunoSEQ multiplex PCR. The sample lists 90,000 to 120,000 clones, around 90% occurring once. The J gene is TRBJ1-2, the V gene TRBV15; 9 bases line up with TRBD1. The sample in question was peripheral blood, obtained on day 0 of AZD1222 vaccination. The receptor comes from an adult in good health. CDR3 residues: CATSRDRANYGYTF. The CDR3 DNA reads TGTGCCACCTCGAGGGACAGGGCGAACTATGGCTACACCTTC.